The rows below give T cell receptor beta chains drawn from one sample of a study of cytomegalovirus exposure and HLA in healthy donors. Here immunoSEQ multiplex PCR was the method, and the copy in TCRdb shows in-frame clones only, minus some. The sample carries about 160,000 clones, 75% to 80% recorded once. Sequencing used PBMCs. Source of these receptors: a woman aged 40-49 years in good health and CMV-seronegative. CDR3s include the opening cysteine and the closing phenylalanine or tryptophan. A D gene is named only where the DNA matches it firmly. Expanded clones are given a class, and other clones once, few, many or no size at all.

abundance	j_gene	d_gene	v_gene	CDR3aa	CDR3nt
NA	TRBJ1-2	TRBD1	TRBV2	CASRPSYRGNYGYTF	TGTGCCAGCAGGCCGTCCTACAGGGGAAACTATGGCTACACCTTC
NA	TRBJ2-1	NA	TRBV27	CASSYPLGNEQFF	TGTGCCAGCAGTTACCCCCTAGGCAATGAGCAGTTCTTC
NA	TRBJ2-3	TRBD1	TRBV27	CASSPMTGDTQYF	TGTGCCAGCAGTCCGATGACAGGGGATACGCAGTATTTT
many	TRBJ2-7	NA	TRBV11-2	CASSLDVISYEQYF	TGTGCCAGCAGCTTAGATGTCATCTCCTACGAGCAGTACTTC
NA	TRBJ1-4	NA	TRBV18	CASSPLQGEINEKLFF	TGTGCCAGCTCACCCCTTCAGGGTGAGATTAATGAAAAACTGTTTTTT
NA	TRBJ2-1	TRBD2	TRBV6-5	CASSKGLAIYNEQFF	TGTGCCAGCAGTAAAGGACTAGCGATTTACAATGAGCAGTTCTTC
once	TRBJ1-2	NA	TRBV4-1	CASSQAGVFNGYTF	TGCGCCAGCAGCCAAGCAGGGGTTTTTAATGGCTACACCTTC
NA	TRBJ1-2	NA	TRBV10-2	CASSELAGNYGYTF	TGCGCCAGCAGTGAGCTAGCGGGAAACTATGGCTACACCTTC
NA	TRBJ1-5	TRBD1	TRBV28	CASSFGQAINQPQHF	TGTGCCAGCAGTTTCGGACAGGCGATCAATCAGCCCCAGCATTTT
NA	TRBJ2-3	TRBD1	TRBV5-8	CASSPGTGFFTDTQYF	TGTGCCAGCAGCCCCGGGACAGGATTTTTCACAGATACGCAGTATTTT
once	TRBJ1-2	TRBD1	TRBV7-2	CASTTQQGAYYGYTF	TGTGCCAGCACCACCCAGCAGGGGGCATACTATGGCTACACCTTC
NA	TRBJ1-1	NA	TRBV4-2	CASSQDRTVGTEAFF	TGTGCCAGCAGCCAAGATCGGACAGTAGGAACTGAAGCTTTCTTT